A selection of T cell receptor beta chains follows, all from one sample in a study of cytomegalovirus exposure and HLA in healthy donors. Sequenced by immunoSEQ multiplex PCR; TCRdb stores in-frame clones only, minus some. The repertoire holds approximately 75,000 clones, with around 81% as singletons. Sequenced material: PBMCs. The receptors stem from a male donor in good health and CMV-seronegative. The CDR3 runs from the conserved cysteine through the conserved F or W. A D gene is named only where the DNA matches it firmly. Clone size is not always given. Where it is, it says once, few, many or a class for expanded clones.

CDR3aa: CASSLGGQGAGVYGYTF
CDR3nt: TGTGCCAGCAGCTTAGGAGGACAGGGGGCAGGAGTCTATGGCTACACCTTC
d_gene: TRBD1
abundance: -
len: 17
j_gene: TRBJ1-2
v_gene: TRBV7-2

CDR3aa: CASISGGNTIYF
CDR3nt: TGTGCCAGTATATCCGGTGGAAACACCATATATTTT
d_gene: -
abundance: -
len: 12
j_gene: TRBJ1-3
v_gene: TRBV19

CDR3aa: CASSLDIGRGWPLHF
CDR3nt: TGCGCCAGCAGCTTGGATATCGGGCGGGGGTGGCCCCTCCACTTT
d_gene: -
abundance: few
len: 15
j_gene: TRBJ1-6
v_gene: TRBV5-1

CDR3aa: CASSGPGTRGGGEQFF
CDR3nt: TGTGCCAGCAGCGGACCCGGGACCCGAGGGGGGGGTGAGCAGTTCTTC
d_gene: -
abundance: -
len: 16
j_gene: TRBJ2-1
v_gene: TRBV7-2

CDR3aa: CASSLDSQETQYF
CDR3nt: TGTGCCAGCAGCTTGGACAGCCAAGAGACCCAGTACTTC
d_gene: -
abundance: -
len: 13
j_gene: TRBJ2-5
v_gene: TRBV5-6

CDR3aa: CATAGQEANYGYTF
CDR3nt: TGCGCCACCGCGGGACAGGAAGCTAACTATGGCTACACCTTC
d_gene: TRBD1
abundance: -
len: 14
j_gene: TRBJ1-2
v_gene: TRBV5-1

CDR3aa: CASSQGAERSQPQHF
CDR3nt: TGTGCCAGTAGCCAGGGGGCTGAACGTAGTCAGCCCCAGCATTTT
d_gene: TRBD1
abundance: -
len: 15
j_gene: TRBJ1-5
v_gene: TRBV19

CDR3aa: CASSGTGNNYGYTF
CDR3nt: TGTGCCAGCAGTGGGACAGGCAATAACTATGGCTACACCTTC
d_gene: TRBD1
abundance: few
len: 14
j_gene: TRBJ1-2
v_gene: TRBV27

CDR3aa: CASSTSGQGQYF
CDR3nt: TGTGCCAGCAGCACGAGCGGGCAGGGGCAGTACTTC
d_gene: -
abundance: -
len: 12
j_gene: TRBJ2-7
v_gene: TRBV7-2

CDR3aa: CATSSKRRDSPLNF
CDR3nt: TGTGCCACCAGTTCTAAGAGACGGGACTCACCCCTCAACTTT
d_gene: -
abundance: -
len: 14
j_gene: TRBJ1-6
v_gene: TRBV27

CDR3aa: CASSLGGRGRIHEQYF
CDR3nt: TGTGCCAGCAGCCTGGGAGGGCGGGGGCGGATCCACGAGCAGTACTTC
d_gene: -
abundance: -
len: 16
j_gene: TRBJ2-7
v_gene: TRBV7-6

CDR3aa: CASSFRTDQETQYF
CDR3nt: TGTGCCAGCAGCTTTCGGACAGACCAAGAGACCCAGTACTTC
d_gene: -
abundance: -
len: 14
j_gene: TRBJ2-5
v_gene: TRBV9

CDR3aa: CASSQDTDRVLSGYTF
CDR3nt: TGTGCCAGCAGCCAAGATACCGACAGGGTTCTTAGTGGCTACACCTTC
d_gene: TRBD1
abundance: -
len: 16
j_gene: TRBJ1-2
v_gene: TRBV4-2

CDR3aa: CASRHRGRFGYPF
CDR3nt: TGTGCCAGCAGGCACAGGGGGCGGTTTGGCTACCCCTTC
d_gene: TRBD1
abundance: -
len: 13
j_gene: TRBJ1-2
v_gene: TRBV6-6

CDR3aa: CASSLPSGQGTVPNEKLFF
CDR3nt: TGCGCCAGCAGCTTACCTTCTGGACAGGGAACGGTGCCTAATGAAAAACTGTTTTTT
d_gene: TRBD1
abundance: -
len: 19
j_gene: TRBJ1-4
v_gene: TRBV5-1

CDR3aa: CATRQSPNTEAFF
CDR3nt: TGCGCCACCCGACAGTCGCCGAACACTGAAGCTTTCTTT
d_gene: -
abundance: -
len: 13
j_gene: TRBJ1-1
v_gene: TRBV10-1

CDR3aa: CASSSRLTSTDTQYF
CDR3nt: TGTGCCAGCAGCTCCCGATTAACTAGCACAGATACGCAGTATTTT
d_gene: -
abundance: -
len: 15
j_gene: TRBJ2-3
v_gene: TRBV6-5

CDR3aa: CASSIGTVNYEQYF
CDR3nt: TGTGCCAGCAGCATAGGGACAGTTAACTACGAGCAGTACTTC
d_gene: TRBD1
abundance: -
len: 14
j_gene: TRBJ2-7
v_gene: TRBV11-2

CDR3aa: CAWETGTGGAGGYTF
CDR3nt: TGTGCCTGGGAAACCGGGACAGGGGGCGCCGGCGGCTACACCTTC
d_gene: TRBD1
abundance: -
len: 15
j_gene: TRBJ1-2
v_gene: TRBV30

CDR3aa: CASSSGTSGSYEQFF
CDR3nt: TGTGCCAGCAGTTCAGGGACTAGCGGGAGTTATGAGCAGTTCTTC
d_gene: TRBD2
abundance: -
len: 15
j_gene: TRBJ2-1
v_gene: TRBV2

CDR3aa: CASSMRESNQPQHF
CDR3nt: TGTGCCAGTAGTATGAGGGAAAGTAATCAGCCCCAGCATTTT
d_gene: -
abundance: -
len: 14
j_gene: TRBJ1-5
v_gene: TRBV19

CDR3aa: CASSQIAGGPPEQYF
CDR3nt: TGTGCCAGCAGCCAAATAGCGGGAGGGCCGCCCGAGCAGTACTTC
d_gene: TRBD2
abundance: few
len: 15
j_gene: TRBJ2-7
v_gene: TRBV4-2

CDR3aa: CASSQGWDGYTF
CDR3nt: TGTGCCAGCAGTCAGGGGTGGGATGGCTACACCTTC
d_gene: -
abundance: few
len: 12
j_gene: TRBJ1-2
v_gene: TRBV6-5

CDR3aa: CASSSEDRGRHPLHF
CDR3nt: TGTGCCAGCAGCTCAGAGGACAGGGGGCGGCATCCCCTCCACTTT
d_gene: TRBD1
abundance: -
len: 15
j_gene: TRBJ1-6
v_gene: TRBV5-4

CDR3aa: CASSLANSGMYEQYF
CDR3nt: TGTGCCAGCAGCTTGGCGAATAGCGGGATGTACGAGCAGTACTTC
d_gene: TRBD2
abundance: -
len: 15
j_gene: TRBJ2-7
v_gene: TRBV5-4

CDR3aa: CASSIGGTVTYEQYF
CDR3nt: TGTGCCAGTAGTATAGGTGGGACAGTTACCTACGAGCAGTACTTC
d_gene: TRBD1
abundance: -
len: 15
j_gene: TRBJ2-7
v_gene: TRBV19

CDR3aa: CASTSPFANTGELFF
CDR3nt: TGTGCCAGCACGAGCCCGTTCGCGAATACCGGGGAGCTGTTTTTT
d_gene: -
abundance: -
len: 15
j_gene: TRBJ2-2
v_gene: TRBV2

CDR3aa: CASSLRGLAGGVSSYNEQFF
CDR3nt: TGCGCCAGCAGCTTGAGGGGCCTAGCGGGAGGCGTTAGCTCCTACAATGAGCAGTTCTTC
d_gene: TRBD2
abundance: once
len: 20
j_gene: TRBJ2-1
v_gene: TRBV5-1

CDR3aa: CSVATGSIYNEQFF
CDR3nt: TGCAGCGTTGCGACAGGGAGTATTTACAATGAGCAGTTCTTC
d_gene: TRBD1
abundance: -
len: 14
j_gene: TRBJ2-1
v_gene: TRBV29-1

CDR3aa: CASSPQELGAYGYTF
CDR3nt: TGTGCCAGTAGTCCCCAGGAGTTGGGGGCGTATGGCTACACCTTC
d_gene: -
abundance: -
len: 15
j_gene: TRBJ1-2
v_gene: TRBV19

CDR3aa: CASSFSSHEQYF
CDR3nt: TGTGCCAGCAGTTTCTCTAGCCACGAGCAGTACTTC
d_gene: -
abundance: once
len: 12
j_gene: TRBJ2-7
v_gene: TRBV28

CDR3aa: CASSAGGVQGETQYF
CDR3nt: TGTGCCAGTAGTGCGGGGGGCGTTCAGGGAGAGACCCAGTACTTC
d_gene: TRBD2
abundance: -
len: 15
j_gene: TRBJ2-5
v_gene: TRBV19

CDR3aa: CSVQGINQPQHF
CDR3nt: TGCAGCGTACAGGGGATCAATCAGCCCCAGCATTTT
d_gene: TRBD1
abundance: -
len: 12
j_gene: TRBJ1-5
v_gene: TRBV29-1

CDR3aa: CASSFFSGGRGDTQYF
CDR3nt: TGTGCCAGCAGCTTCTTCTCAGGAGGCAGGGGAGATACGCAGTATTTT
d_gene: -
abundance: -
len: 16
j_gene: TRBJ2-3
v_gene: TRBV7-2

CDR3aa: CATSRDPAGGQETQYF
CDR3nt: TGTGCCACCAGCAGAGATCCAGCGGGGGGGCAAGAGACCCAGTACTTC
d_gene: TRBD2
abundance: few
len: 16
j_gene: TRBJ2-5
v_gene: TRBV15

CDR3aa: CSVAGQGGYGYTF
CDR3nt: TGCAGCGTTGCCGGACAGGGTGGCTATGGCTACACCTTC
d_gene: TRBD1
abundance: -
len: 13
j_gene: TRBJ1-2
v_gene: TRBV29-1

CDR3aa: CASSTGTGSTDTQYF
CDR3nt: TGTGCCAGCAGCACCGGGACAGGGAGCACAGATACGCAGTATTTT
d_gene: TRBD1
abundance: once
len: 15
j_gene: TRBJ2-3
v_gene: TRBV5-6

CDR3aa: CATGSRGGNEQYF
CDR3nt: TGTGCCACCGGCTCGAGGGGGGGAAACGAGCAGTACTTC
d_gene: -
abundance: -
len: 13
j_gene: TRBJ2-7
v_gene: TRBV6-6

CDR3aa: CASSASGTNEQFF
CDR3nt: TGTGCCAGCAGTGCGTCCGGGACTAATGAGCAGTTCTTC
d_gene: -
abundance: -
len: 13
j_gene: TRBJ2-1
v_gene: TRBV6-5

CDR3aa: CASSQVLATGQGNGETQYF
CDR3nt: TGCGCCAGCAGCCAAGTTCTTGCAACGGGACAGGGGAATGGGGAGACCCAGTACTTC
d_gene: TRBD1
abundance: -
len: 19
j_gene: TRBJ2-5
v_gene: TRBV4-1

CDR3aa: CASGRDRGLANTQYF
CDR3nt: TGTGCCAGCGGCCGGGACAGGGGGCTCGCGAATACGCAGTATTTT
d_gene: TRBD1
abundance: -
len: 15
j_gene: TRBJ2-3
v_gene: TRBV11-2

CDR3aa: CASSPPLAGRSYEQYF
CDR3nt: TGTGCCAGCAGCCCGCCACTAGCGGGCCGTTCCTACGAGCAGTACTTC
d_gene: TRBD2
abundance: -
len: 16
j_gene: TRBJ2-7
v_gene: TRBV5-6

CDR3aa: CASSPGTDTQYF
CDR3nt: TGTGCCAGCAGCCCCGGTACAGATACGCAGTATTTT
d_gene: -
abundance: -
len: 12
j_gene: TRBJ2-3
v_gene: TRBV5-4

CDR3aa: CASSFRARAEGYEQYF
CDR3nt: TGTGCCAGCAGTTTTAGGGCCCGGGCCGAGGGTTACGAGCAGTACTTC
d_gene: -
abundance: -
len: 16
j_gene: TRBJ2-7
v_gene: TRBV27

CDR3aa: CASSLGTGRNHYEQYF
CDR3nt: TGCGCCAGCAGCTTGGGGACAGGGCGGAATCACTACGAGCAGTACTTC
d_gene: TRBD1
abundance: -
len: 16
j_gene: TRBJ2-7
v_gene: TRBV5-1

CDR3aa: CASSEKQNYGYTF
CDR3nt: TGTGCCAGCAGTGAAAAACAGAACTATGGCTACACCTTC
d_gene: -
abundance: -
len: 13
j_gene: TRBJ1-2
v_gene: TRBV2

CDR3aa: CSSSLFRLAGVLGEQYF
CDR3nt: TGTTCCAGCAGCTTATTTCGACTAGCGGGAGTTTTGGGCGAGCAGTACTTC
d_gene: TRBD2
abundance: once
len: 17
j_gene: TRBJ2-7
v_gene: TRBV7-9

CDR3aa: CASSYSSGGWDEKLFF
CDR3nt: TGTGCCAGCAGTTACTCTTCGGGGGGCTGGGATGAAAAACTGTTTTTT
d_gene: -
abundance: -
len: 16
j_gene: TRBJ1-4
v_gene: TRBV6-6

CDR3aa: CASSSPQDPNEKLFF
CDR3nt: TGCGCCAGCAGCTCCCCACAGGATCCTAATGAAAAACTGTTTTTT
d_gene: -
abundance: -
len: 15
j_gene: TRBJ1-4
v_gene: TRBV5-1

CDR3aa: CASSSGVWETQYF
CDR3nt: TGCGCCAGCAGTTCGGGGGTTTGGGAGACCCAGTACTTC
d_gene: -
abundance: -
len: 13
j_gene: TRBJ2-5
v_gene: TRBV10-2

CDR3aa: CASSTDSTSNSPLHF
CDR3nt: TGTGCCAGCAGCACTGACAGTACCTCAAATTCACCCCTCCACTTT
d_gene: -
abundance: -
len: 15
j_gene: TRBJ1-6
v_gene: TRBV21-1

CDR3aa: CASSLAGTTNTGELFF
CDR3nt: TGCGCCAGCAGCTTGGCCGGGACAACGAACACCGGGGAGCTGTTTTTT
d_gene: -
abundance: -
len: 16
j_gene: TRBJ2-2
v_gene: TRBV5-1

CDR3aa: CASSLGGRNYGYTF
CDR3nt: TGTGCCAGCAGCTTGGGCGGTAGAAACTATGGCTACACCTTC
d_gene: -
abundance: -
len: 14
j_gene: TRBJ1-2
v_gene: TRBV5-4